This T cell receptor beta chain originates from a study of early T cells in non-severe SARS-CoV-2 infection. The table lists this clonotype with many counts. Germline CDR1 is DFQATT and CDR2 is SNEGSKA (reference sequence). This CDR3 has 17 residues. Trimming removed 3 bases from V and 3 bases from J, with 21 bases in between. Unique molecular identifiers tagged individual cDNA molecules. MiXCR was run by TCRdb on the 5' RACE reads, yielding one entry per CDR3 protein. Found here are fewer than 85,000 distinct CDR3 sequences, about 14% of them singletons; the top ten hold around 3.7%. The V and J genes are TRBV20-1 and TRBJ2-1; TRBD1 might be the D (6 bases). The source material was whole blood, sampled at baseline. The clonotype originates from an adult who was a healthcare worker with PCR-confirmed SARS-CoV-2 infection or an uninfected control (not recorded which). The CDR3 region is CSASPLPGEGNYNEQFF. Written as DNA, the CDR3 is TGCAGTGCTAGTCCCTTGCCAGGGGAAGGGAACTACAATGAGCAGTTCTTC.